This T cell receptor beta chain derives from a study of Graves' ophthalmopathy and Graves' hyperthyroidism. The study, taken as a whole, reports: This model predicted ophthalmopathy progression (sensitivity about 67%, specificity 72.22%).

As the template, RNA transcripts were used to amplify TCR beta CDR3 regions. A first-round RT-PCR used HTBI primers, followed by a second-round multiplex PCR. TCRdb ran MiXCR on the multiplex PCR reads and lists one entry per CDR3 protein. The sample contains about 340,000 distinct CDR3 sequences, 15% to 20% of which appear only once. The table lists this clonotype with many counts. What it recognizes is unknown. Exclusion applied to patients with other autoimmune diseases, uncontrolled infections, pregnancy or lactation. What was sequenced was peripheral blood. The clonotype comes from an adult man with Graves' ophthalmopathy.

The DNA for the CDR3 is TGTGCCAGCAGCTTAGCGCCACCGTACCAAGAGACCCAGTACTTC. This sequence encodes CASSLAPPYQETQYF. This sequence joins TRBV7-9 and TRBJ2-5; D not resolved. V was shortened by 0 bases and J by 0 bases, with 8 bases between the two germline ends. From germline, CDR1 is SEHNR and CDR2 FQNEAQ (reference sequence). The CDR3 sequence is 15 residues long.